This T cell receptor beta chain is from a study of blood T cells in healthy people across ages. Study conclusions and caveats: Estimates drawn from one million T cells were deemed to understate diversity. Shifts in expanded clonotypes may have been confounded by donor CMV status, which was unknown. Leaving the PBMCs unsorted stopped any conclusive comparison of naive versus antigen-experienced cells.

Primers used in a second PCR of roughly 6 to 11 cycles were a sample-barcoded 5' primer and a J-beta primer mix. TCRdb passed the 5' RACE reads through MiXCR, listing each CDR3 protein once. Here the sample spans some 1.5 million distinct CDR3 sequences, approximately 39% being singletons. The ends were cut back, 3 bases at V and 2 bases at J, with 14 bases in the middle. The CDR3 spans 16 residues. The germline CDR1 and CDR2 sequences are LGHNA and YSLEER. This clonotype has more than one count but fewer than ten. As yet, its antigen is unknown. The sequence came from a woman aged 18-29 years in good health. The source material was blood. The chain combines TRBV4-3 with TRBJ2-1; maybe TRBD2 (6 bases). The CDR3 reads CASSQGGLVAYNEQFF. In DNA, the CDR3 is TGCGCCAGCAGCCAGGGAGGACTGGTAGCCTACAATGAGCAGTTCTTC.